One sample yielded the 15 T cell receptor beta chains listed below, sequenced in a study of T cell responses to AZD1222 COVID-19 vaccine. Clones were sequenced by immunoSEQ multiplex PCR, and TCRdb holds only the in-frame ones, with some missing. The sample shows more than 120,000 clones, around 93% of them seen only once. The sequencing here drew on peripheral blood, taken on day 0 of AZD1222 vaccination. These receptors were collected from an adult in good health.

V gene TRBV6-5 combines with J gene TRBJ1-4, with D tentatively TRBD1 (5 bases). Trimming took off 8 bases at V and 7 bases at J, with 14 bases between the two ends. The CDR3 contains 13 residues. Germline CDR1 and CDR2: MNHEY and SVGAGI. In nucleotides, the CDR3 is TGTGCCAGCCTTACCCCGGGGGGTGAAAAACTGTTTTTT. Translation: CASLTPGGEKLFF.

The V gene is TRBV29-1, the J gene TRBJ1-1, with TRBD1 identical over 7 bases. Germline lookup yields CDR1 SQVTM and CDR2 ANQGSEA. J lost 0 bases, V lost 4 bases, and 2 bases had no gene match. The CDR3 totals 13 residues. This chain's CDR3 is CSVATGVNTEAFF. The CDR3 coding sequence is TGCAGCGTTGCTACAGGGGTGAACACTGAAGCTTTCTTT.

This chain links TRBV6-6 with TRBJ2-7, with TRBD2 matching 7 bases. CDR1 is MNHNY, CDR2 SVGAGI, per germline (reference sequence). The CDR3 length is 13 residues. J lost 4 bases, V lost 5 bases, and 5 bases had no gene match. The CDR3 DNA reads TGTGCCAGCAGTCTCGGGGGAGGGTACGAGCAGTACTTC. Protein: CASSLGGGYEQYF.

The chain combines TRBV6-5 with TRBJ1-3; no firm D call. Germline-derived CDR1 and CDR2 are MNHEY and SVGAGI. Trimming removed 5 bases from V and 0 bases from J, with 8 bases in between. The CDR3 spans 14 residues. The DNA of the CDR3 is TGTGCCAGCAGTCCGGACCTCTCTGGAAACACCATATATTTT. Translation gives CASSPDLSGNTIYF.

The V gene is TRBV28, the J gene TRBJ1-4, with 7 bases that match TRBD1. The V segment lost 5 bases and the J segment 1 base; nucleotides outside the gene matches: 1. The CDR3 sequence is 14 residues long. Germline-derived CDR1 and CDR2 are MDHEN and SYDVKM. The CDR3 protein is CASSNRGTNEKLFF. The CDR3, as DNA: TGTGCCAGCAGTAACAGGGGAACTAATGAAAAACTGTTTTTT.

J is TRBJ1-2 and V is TRBV5-6; D is ambiguous. The CDR3 spans 13 residues. V dropped 0 bases and J dropped 8 bases, with 11 bases sitting between them. Germline-derived CDR1 and CDR2 are SGHDT and YYEEEE. Written as DNA, the CDR3 is TGTGCCAGCAGCTTGGAGGCGGCTCGAGGCTACACCTTC. It codes for CASSLEAARGYTF. Full variable domain (outside the CDR3, taken from reference TRBV5-6 and TRBJ1-2): DAGVTQSPTHLIKTRGQQVTLRCSPKSGHDTVSWYQQALGQGPQFIFQYYEEEERQRGNFPDRFSGHQFPNYSSELNVNALLLGDSALYLCASSLEAARGYTFGSGTRLTVV.

The chain combines TRBV12-3 or TRBV12-4 with TRBJ2-5; TRBD2 matches at 8 bases. V shed 6 bases and J 7 bases; nucleotides not matched to a gene: 4. This CDR3 comprises 12 residues. As DNA, the CDR3 is TGTGCCAGCAGCCCCGGGGGGGGGACCCAGTACTTC. Its translation: CASSPGGGTQYF.

In this sample, this clone turned up once. The chain links TRBV9 to TRBJ2-5; 7 bases line up with TRBD1. Looked up from germline, CDR1 is SGDLS and CDR2 is YYNGEE. The J segment lost 5 bases and the V segment lost 1 base, leaving 11 bases of the junction unmatched. CDR3 length: 16 amino acids. As DNA, the CDR3 is TGTGCCAGCAGCGTACGACAGGGATATAATGGGGAGACCCAGTACTTC. Its protein is CASSVRQGYNGETQYF.

V and J are TRBV6-5 and TRBJ2-7; no clear D gene. Trimming stripped 10 bases from V and 2 bases from J, with 18 bases between. The CDR3 sequence is 14 residues long. Germline lookup yields CDR1 MNHEY and CDR2 SVGAGI. The CDR3 here is CATLDGVDPYEQYF. The CDR3 DNA reads TGTGCCACCCTGGATGGTGTGGACCCCTACGAGCAGTACTTC.

The V and J genes are TRBV3-1 (or the pseudogene TRBV3-2) and TRBJ2-1; 8 nucleotides agree with TRBD2. Germline values: CDR1 LGHDT, CDR2 YNNKEL (reference sequence). CDR3 length: 16 amino acids. The ends lost 4 bases at V and 0 bases at J; junction bases unmatched: 5. CDR3 in DNA: TGTGCCAGCAGCCCCCGGACTAGCTCCTCCTACAATGAGCAGTTCTTC. It codes for CASSPRTSSSYNEQFF.

V usage is TRBV5-1 and J usage is TRBJ1-1, with TRBD1 matching 9 bases. The CDR3 length is 15 residues. V shed 2 bases, J shed 3 bases, and the junction held 5 bases outside the gene matches. Germline CDR1 and CDR2: SGHRS and YFSETQ. This CDR3 reads CASSLQQGADTEAFF. The CDR3 bases are TGCGCCAGCAGCTTACAACAGGGGGCGGACACTGAAGCTTTCTTT.

The chain carries TRBV3-1 (or the pseudogene TRBV3-2) and TRBJ1-5, with no clear D. Germline assignment: CDR1 LGHDT and CDR2 YNNKEL (reference sequence). The V and J ends lost 7 bases and 9 bases respectively, with 13 bases between them. The CDR3 runs 12 residues. CDR3 sequence: CASTWVSRPQHF. DNA for the CDR3: TGTGCCAGCACATGGGTAAGCAGGCCCCAGCATTTT.

In this sample, this clone turned up a few times. This chain links TRBV15 with TRBJ1-1; D remains unclear. This CDR3 contains 13 residues. Germline V gene sequence: CDR1 LNHNV, CDR2 YYDKDF (reference sequence). Trimming shortened V by 5 bases and J by 1 base, and 8 bases separated the two germline ends. This CDR3 is CATSPSRNTEAFF. As DNA, the CDR3 is TGTGCCACCAGCCCGAGTAGGAACACTGAAGCTTTCTTT. The full variable domain, completed using reference TRBV15 and TRBJ1-1, is DAMVIQNPRYQVTQFGKPVTLSCSQTLNHNVMYWYQQKSSQAPKLLFHYYDKDFNNEADTPDNFQSRRPNTSFCFLDIRSPGLGDTAMYLCATSPSRNTEAFFGQGTRLTVV.

This chain connects TRBV10-3 to TRBJ2-3; TRBD1 aligns across 7 bases. This CDR3 contains 15 residues. The V segment lost 1 base and the J segment 3 bases; nucleotides outside the gene matches: 4. Germline CDR1 is ENHRY and CDR2 is SYGVKD. The CDR3 loop is CAISEYDRVTDTQYF. CDR3 bases: TGTGCCATCAGTGAGTACGACAGGGTTACAGATACGCAGTATTTT.

V and J are TRBV6-2 or TRBV6-3 and TRBJ1-5; no definite D call. Trimming left V 5 bases short and J 2 bases short, with 13 bases between. The CDR3 runs 15 residues. Germline V gene lookup returns CDR1 MNHEY and CDR2 SVGEGT. CDR3 region: CASSLAGGGNQPQHF. The CDR3 DNA reads as TGTGCCAGCAGTCTTGCTGGTGGTGGCAATCAGCCCCAGCATTTT.